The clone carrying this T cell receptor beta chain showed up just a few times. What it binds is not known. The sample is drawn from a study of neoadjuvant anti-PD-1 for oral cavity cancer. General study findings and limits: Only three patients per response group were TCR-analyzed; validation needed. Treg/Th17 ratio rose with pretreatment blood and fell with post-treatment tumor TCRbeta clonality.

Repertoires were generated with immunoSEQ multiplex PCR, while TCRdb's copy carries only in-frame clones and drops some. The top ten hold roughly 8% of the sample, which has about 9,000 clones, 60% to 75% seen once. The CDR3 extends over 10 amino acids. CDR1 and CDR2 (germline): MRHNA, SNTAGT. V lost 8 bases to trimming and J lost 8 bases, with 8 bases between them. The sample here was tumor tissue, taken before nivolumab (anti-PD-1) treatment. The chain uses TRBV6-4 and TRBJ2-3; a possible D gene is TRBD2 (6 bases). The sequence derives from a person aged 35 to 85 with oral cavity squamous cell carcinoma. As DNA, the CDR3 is TGTGCCAGCCTGGAGGGTACGCAGTATTTT. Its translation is CASLEGTQYF.